The following is a TCR beta chain sequence with its context. Its antigen is unknown. Within one base of it there is no much larger clone, and no base qualities were kept. The sample comes from a study of breast tumors, draining lymph nodes, adjacent tissues (dated by TCRdb to about 2016). In terms of the full investigation: Breast cancer patients provided tumor, adjacent nontumor tissue and axillary lymph nodes, and the study compared the TCR beta repertoires across these three sources. The study aimed to assess the relationships and possible T-cell exchange between tumor, surrounding tissue and draining lymph node repertoires in human breast cancer. The research as a whole found: Rather than being directly demonstrated, the conclusion that tumor T cells originate in lymph nodes was presented as consistent with a hypothesis. Tumor T-cell repertoires showed less diversity than lymph node repertoires and more diversity than nontumor tissue repertoires, and tumor T-cell repertoires showed preferential V and J gene usage. Tumor and nontumor tissue repertoires were significantly more similar in luminal-like than in basal-like breast cancer. A scenario in which most tumor T cells derive from the lymph node and then expand within tumor tissue was judged to be consistent with the data.

Lymph node samples came from the axillary draining lymph nodes of breast cancer patients. Instrument on record: Illumina HiSeq 2000. TCR beta chain libraries were generated by multiplex PCR amplification. The amplified TCR beta chain products were analyzed by high-throughput sequencing. Starting from the raw public reads, TCRdb applied fastp trimming at Q25, assembled clones with MiXCR and retained in-frame beta chains. Duplicate CDR3 protein sequences are folded into a single record with the most common DNA and genes. For this sample the table gives about 200,000 distinct CDR3 sequences, of which 25% to 40% were detected only once. The ten top clones hold 4% to 4.5% of the sample. The CDR3 covers 14 residues, taking in both the cysteine and the phenylalanine. The sequence is cut down to CDR3 DNA, 42 bases in frame from base 1. The V end loses 5 bases and the J end loses 5 bases, and a stretch of 15 bases separates them.

Sequencing was performed on axillary lymph node tissue. The V and J genes are TRBV12-3 or TRBV12-4 and TRBJ2-5, with the D gene not clear enough to name. The clonotype originates from a female donor with breast cancer. Some clones in this sample may be carry-over from other donors' samples. The CDR3 protein: CASSRRRFGETQYF. The nucleotide sequence reads as follows: TGTGCCAGCAGTAGAAGGCGGTTCGGGGAGACCCAGTACTTC.